One and the same sample provided the 13 T cell receptor beta chains below, sequenced in a study of blood T cell repertoires in COVID-19 (dated by TCRdb to the early 2020s). Library method: the immunoSEQ multiplex PCR assay. TCRdb carries this immuneACCESS record with in-frame sequences only. Its versions omit some clonotypes, under half of them owing to an unresolved V gene in the studies checked, with the rest unexplained. Recorded for this sample are some 180,000 clones; nearly 80% of them occurred a single time. Clones ranked in the top ten supply around an eighth of the sample. The sequencing sample was made of PBMCs or T cells enriched from blood (not recorded which). Every receptor here comes from a man aged 55 to 70 who had been exposed to COVID-19.

The J gene is TRBJ2-3, the V gene TRBV10-3; 9 nucleotides match TRBD2. In germline, CDR1 is ENHRY, CDR2 SYGVKD. The CDR3 contains 16 residues. J was trimmed by 4 bases and V by 1 base; bases with no gene match: 6. This CDR3 reads CAISELALAGSDTQYF. CDR3 in DNA: TGTGCCATCAGTGAGTTGGCCCTAGCGGGATCAGATACGCAGTATTTT.

The V and J genes are TRBV9 and TRBJ2-7; perhaps TRBD2 as D (6 bases). Germline V CDR1 and CDR2: SGDLS, YYNGEE. The V end was cut by 0 bases, the J end by 6 bases, with 13 bases between. CDR3 length: 14 residues. The CDR3 sequence: CASSVGSGTGEQYF. In DNA form, the CDR3 reads TGTGCCAGCAGCGTAGGTAGCGGAACGGGCGAGCAGTACTTC.

This clone is a singleton in its sample. This rearrangement joins TRBV3-1 (or the pseudogene TRBV3-2) to TRBJ2-3; D remains ambiguous. The germline V and J ends were trimmed by 4 bases and 1 base, with 12 bases remaining between them. This CDR3 is 15 amino acids long. Germline V gene sequence: CDR1 LGHDT, CDR2 YNNKEL (reference sequence). The CDR3 here is CASSPNVVGTDTQYF. The CDR3 DNA reads as TGTGCCAGCAGCCCGAATGTAGTGGGCACAGATACGCAGTATTTT.

The rearrangement uses TRBV24-1 and TRBJ1-1; 8 positions agree with TRBD1. The CDR3 consists of 15 residues. CDR1 is KGHDR and CDR2 is SFDVKD in the germline V gene. Losses at the gene ends were 3 bases for V and 0 bases for J; bases not matched to a gene: 2. CDR3 sequence reads: CATSDKQGVNTEAFF. In DNA, the CDR3 is TGTGCCACCAGTGATAAACAGGGGGTGAACACTGAAGCTTTCTTT.

The chain recombines TRBV9 with TRBJ1-1, with TRBD1 matching over 9 bases. V lost 2 bases to trimming and J lost 4 bases; unmatched junction nucleotides: 6. This CDR3 is 15 amino acids long. Germline V gives CDR1 SGDLS, CDR2 YYNGEE. DNA for the CDR3: TGTGCCAGCAGCGTCCTAGGACAGGGGAGCACTGAAGCTTTCTTT. Translating it yields CASSVLGQGSTEAFF.

The V and J genes are TRBV24-1 and TRBJ2-5; TRBD1 matches 9 bases. In germline, CDR1 is KGHDR, CDR2 SFDVKD. The CDR3 has 16 amino acids. The junction had 3 bases not matched to a gene; V was cut back by 0 bases and J by 2 bases. The CDR3 region is CATSDLNRGQQETQYF. In DNA form, the CDR3 reads TGTGCCACCAGTGATTTGAACAGGGGGCAGCAAGAGACCCAGTACTTC.

The V gene is TRBV6-2 or TRBV6-3, the J gene TRBJ2-1; no reliable D call. The CDR3 is made up of 16 amino acids. The germline gives CDR1 MNHEY, CDR2 SVGEGT. The germline V and J ends were trimmed by 6 bases and 0 bases, with 15 bases remaining between them. The CDR3 protein is CASSTGRPSSYNEQFF. The CDR3 nucleotides read TGTGCCAGCAGCACCGGCAGGCCGAGCTCCTACAATGAGCAGTTCTTC.

The rearrangement joins TRBV7-2 to TRBJ2-5, with a possible D match to TRBD2 (6 bases). This CDR3 comprises 15 residues. Deletions cut 4 bases from V and 4 bases from J, with 16 bases between. Germline V gene data show CDR1 as SGHTA and CDR2 as FQGNSA. CDR3 bases: TGTGCCAGCAGCTCTAACCCGGGACTTCGAGAGACCCAGTACTTC. Translated, it gives CASSSNPGLRETQYF.

This rearrangement joins TRBV2 to TRBJ2-1, with D possibly being TRBD1 (5 bases). CDR3 length: 15 amino acids. The germline CDR1 and CDR2 sequences are SNHLY and FYNNEI. V gave up 1 base and J gave up 0 bases, with 7 bases separating them. In DNA form, the CDR3 reads TGTGCCAGCAGTGAAGACAGGAGCTCCTACAATGAGCAGTTCTTC. It encodes CASSEDRSSYNEQFF.

V gene TRBV5-6 combines with J gene TRBJ2-7; D is ambiguous. In germline, CDR1 is SGHDT, CDR2 YYEEEE. The V end was cut by 0 bases, the J end by 3 bases, with 13 bases between. The CDR3 length is 15 residues. This CDR3 is CASSLGIALNYEQYF. CDR3 coding DNA: TGTGCCAGCAGCTTGGGGATAGCCTTGAACTACGAGCAGTACTTC. The full variable domain, rest sourced from reference TRBV5-6 and TRBJ2-7, is DAGVTQSPTHLIKTRGQQVTLRCSPKSGHDTVSWYQQALGQGPQFIFQYYEEEERQRGNFPDRFSGHQFPNYSSELNVNALLLGDSALYLCASSLGIALNYEQYFGPGTRLTVT.

V usage is TRBV7-9 and J usage is TRBJ2-7, with a possible D match to TRBD1 (6 bases). The CDR3 runs 16 residues. The ends were cut back, 5 bases at V and 3 bases at J, with 20 bases in the middle. CDR1 and CDR2 from the germline V gene are SEHNR and FQNEAQ (reference sequence). The CDR3 sequence is CASSRSGRDTDYEQYF. CDR3 bases: TGTGCCAGCAGCAGATCTGGCCGGGACACCGACTACGAGCAGTACTTC.

Worth noting for this clone: The sample has other DNA sequences that encode this CDR3 too. V gene TRBV9 combines with J gene TRBJ2-7, with 12 bases matching TRBD1. The V gene's germline CDR1 is SGDLS and CDR2 YYNGEE. Losses at the gene ends were 4 bases for V and 4 bases for J; bases not matched to a gene: 3. The CDR3 totals 14 residues. The CDR3 loop reads CASSPGQGAYEQYF. DNA for the CDR3: TGTGCCAGCAGCCCGGGACAGGGGGCTTACGAGCAGTACTTC.

This chain uses TRBV5-4 with TRBJ2-7; 9 bases line up with TRBD2. This CDR3 contains 15 residues. The germline CDR1 and CDR2 sequences are SGHNT and YYREEE (reference sequence). Unmatched junction bases numbered 7, after V lost 0 bases and J lost 6 bases. CDR3 nucleotide sequence: TGTGCCAGCAGCTTGGTTGCGGGAGGGCCGTTCGAGCAGTACTTC. It encodes CASSLVAGGPFEQYF.